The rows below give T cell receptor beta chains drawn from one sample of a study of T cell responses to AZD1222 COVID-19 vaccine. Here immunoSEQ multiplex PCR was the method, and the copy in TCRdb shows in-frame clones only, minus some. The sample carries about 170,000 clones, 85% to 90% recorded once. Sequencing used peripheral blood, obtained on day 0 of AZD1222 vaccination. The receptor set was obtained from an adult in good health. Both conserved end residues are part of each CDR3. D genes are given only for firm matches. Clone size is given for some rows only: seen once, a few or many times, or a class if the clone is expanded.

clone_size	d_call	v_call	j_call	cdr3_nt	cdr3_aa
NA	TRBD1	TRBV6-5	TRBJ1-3	TGTGCCAGCACCCCCACAGGGGCGGGAAACACCATATATTTT	CASTPTGAGNTIYF
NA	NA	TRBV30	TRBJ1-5	TGTGCCTGGAGTGTTCCCGGATCGCCCCAGCATTTT	CAWSVPGSPQHF
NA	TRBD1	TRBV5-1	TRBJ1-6	TGCGCCAGCAGCTTTGGACAGGAGAATTCACCCCTCCACTTT	CASSFGQENSPLHF
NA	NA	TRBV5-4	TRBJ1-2	TGTGCCAGCAGCTCCGCGGGGGCCGACTATGGCTACACCTTC	CASSSAGADYGYTF
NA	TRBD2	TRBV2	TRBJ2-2	TGTGCCAGCAGTGCCCACGGCGGAACTAGCGGGGCGAACACCGGGGAGCTGTTTTTT	CASSAHGGTSGANTGELFF
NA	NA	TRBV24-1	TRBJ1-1	TGTGCCACCAGTGATCAAGGATCGAGCACTGAAGCTTTCTTT	CATSDQGSSTEAFF
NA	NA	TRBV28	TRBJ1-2	TGTGCCAGCAGTCTAGGGGCTTGGGACTATGGCTACACCTTC	CASSLGAWDYGYTF
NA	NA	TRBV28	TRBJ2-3	TGTGCCAGCAGTTTCCAGGGTTCGGGATACACAGATACGCAGTATTTT	CASSFQGSGYTDTQYF
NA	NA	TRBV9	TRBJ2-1	TGTGCCAGCAGCGTTTGGGGGACCCAGGCCGATGAGCAGTTCTTC	CASSVWGTQADEQFF
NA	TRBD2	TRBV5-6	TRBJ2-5	TGTGCCAGCAGCTTTGGTAGCGGGGGGCAAGAGACCCAGTACTTC	CASSFGSGGQETQYF
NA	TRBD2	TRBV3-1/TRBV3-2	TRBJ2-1	TGTGCCAGCAGCCAACCAGCGGGAGGGAATGAGCAGTTCTTC	CASSQPAGGNEQFF
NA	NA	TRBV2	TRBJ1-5	TGTGCCAGCAGTGAAGAAGATAATCAGCCCCAGCATTTT	CASSEEDNQPQHF
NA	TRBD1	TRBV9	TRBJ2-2	TGTGCCAGCAGCGTGGGTCAGGGGGCGAACACCGGGGAGCTGTTTTTT	CASSVGQGANTGELFF
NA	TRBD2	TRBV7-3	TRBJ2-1	TGTGCCAGCAGCTTAGGGCTAGCGGGCCAAAATGAGCAGTTCTTC	CASSLGLAGQNEQFF
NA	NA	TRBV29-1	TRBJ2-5	TGCAGCGTTGAGGGGGTGACTGCCCCCGAGACCCAGTACTTC	CSVEGVTAPETQYF
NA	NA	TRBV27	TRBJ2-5	TGTGCCAGCAGGTACGGGACCCGGGGGACCCAGTACTTC	CASRYGTRGTQYF
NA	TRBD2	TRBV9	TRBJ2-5	TGTGCCAGCAGCGTAGCACGGCTAGCGGGGGGGCAGGAGACCCAGTACTTC	CASSVARLAGGQETQYF
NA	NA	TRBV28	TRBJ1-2	TGTGCCAGCCGTCCCGACAGGTTCTTTGGTGGCTACACCTTC	CASRPDRFFGGYTF
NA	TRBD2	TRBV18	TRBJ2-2	TGTGCCAGCCGCGCGGGGGATAACACCGGGGAGCTGTTTTTT	CASRAGDNTGELFF
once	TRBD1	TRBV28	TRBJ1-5	TGTGCCAGCAGCCTACAGGGGGCTGATCAGCCCCAGCATTTT	CASSLQGADQPQHF
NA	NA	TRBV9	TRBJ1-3	TGTGCCAGCAGCGTAGGTTCCTTCCCTGGAAACACCATATATTTT	CASSVGSFPGNTIYF
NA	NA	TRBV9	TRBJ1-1	TGTGCCAGCACGTCCTCGTTGAACACTGAAGCTTTCTTT	CASTSSLNTEAFF
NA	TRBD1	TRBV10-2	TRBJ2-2	TGCGCCAGCAGTGAGGTGGCCAGGGGGCTCGTGAACACCGGGGAGCTGTTTTTT	CASSEVARGLVNTGELFF
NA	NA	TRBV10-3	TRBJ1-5	TGTGCCATCAGGGGGGACGGCAATCAGCCCCAGCATTTT	CAIRGDGNQPQHF
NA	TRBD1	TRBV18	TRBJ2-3	TGTGCCAGCTCAACTTCACAGGGGGCCGTAGATACGCAGTATTTT	CASSTSQGAVDTQYF
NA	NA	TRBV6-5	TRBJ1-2	TGTGCCAGCAGTTACTCGAGGGTATTGGCAGGCTATGGCTACACCTTC	CASSYSRVLAGYGYTF
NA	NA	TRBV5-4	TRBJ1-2	TGTGCCAGCAGCTTGGGGACGACACCGGGGGATGGCTACACCTTC	CASSLGTTPGDGYTF
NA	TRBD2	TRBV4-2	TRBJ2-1	TGTGCCAGCAGCCGGGGCGGACTAGCGGGAAACAATGAGCAGTTCTTC	CASSRGGLAGNNEQFF
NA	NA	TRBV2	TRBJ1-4	TGTGCCAGCAGTGAAGCGCTTCGGCGGTGGAAACTGTTTTTT	CASSEALRRWKLFF
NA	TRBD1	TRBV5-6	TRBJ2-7	TGTGCCAGCAGCCTCTCGGGACAGGGCAGCTCCTACGAGCAGTACTTC	CASSLSGQGSSYEQYF
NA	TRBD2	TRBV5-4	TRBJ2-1	TGTGCCAGCAGCTCCCCTTGGGCGGGAGGCTCCTACAATGAGCAGTTCTTC	CASSSPWAGGSYNEQFF
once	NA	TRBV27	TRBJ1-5	TGTGCCAGCACCCCGAGCAATCAGCCCCAGCATTTT	CASTPSNQPQHF
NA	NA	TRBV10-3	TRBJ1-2	TGTGCCATCAGTGATTCGGCGGACAACTATGGCTACACCTTC	CAISDSADNYGYTF
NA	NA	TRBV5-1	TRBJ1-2	TGCGCCAGCAGCGATACGGGGGGCACCTATGGCTACACCTTC	CASSDTGGTYGYTF
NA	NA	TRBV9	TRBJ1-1	TGTGCCAGCAGCCTAAATCCGGGAAACACTGAAGCTTTCTTT	CASSLNPGNTEAFF
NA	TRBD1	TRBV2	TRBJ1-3	TGTGCCAGCAGTTGGACGACCGGGACAGGGGACACCATATATTTT	CASSWTTGTGDTIYF
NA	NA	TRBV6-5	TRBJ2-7	TGTGCCAGCAGTACCACCAGGGATGGCGAGCAGTACTTC	CASSTTRDGEQYF
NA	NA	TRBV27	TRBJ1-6	TGTGCCAGCACACTCGGGGGGGGCAATTCACCCCTCCACTTT	CASTLGGGNSPLHF
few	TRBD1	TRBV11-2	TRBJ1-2	TGTGCCAGCAGACCTGGCAGGGGGCAGATTTTCTATGGCTACACCTTC	CASRPGRGQIFYGYTF
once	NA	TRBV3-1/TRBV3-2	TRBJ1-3	TGTGCCAGCAGCCAAATGCCCGGGGGATCTGGAAACACCATATATTTT	CASSQMPGGSGNTIYF